This TCR beta chain was sequenced in a study of tumor and adjacent non-tumor tissue in lung cancer. CDR1 is DFQATT and CDR2 is SNEGSKA in the germline V gene (reference sequence). The length of the CDR3 is 14 residues. Notes on this clonotype: Germline and junction disagree at one end, which may indicate a read error.

Three rounds of nested PCR, following a modified ARM-PCR protocol, produced the TCRbeta library. TCRdb passed the multiplex PCR reads through MiXCR, listing each CDR3 protein once. The sample lists fewer than 100,000 distinct CDR3 sequences; approximately 80% were seen once. No cell sorting was done before RNA was extracted from the tissue. This non-tumor lung sample came from over 3 cm beyond the tumor edge. The sequence was obtained from a man aged 55 to 70 with non-small cell lung cancer. The sample was distant non-tumor lung tissue. The gene calls are TRBV20-1 and TRBJ2-5; 8 bases are a match to TRBD2. The CDR3 sequence is CGVRDGGLGETQYF. The CDR3 bases are TGCGGTGTTAGAGATGGGGGACTAGGGGAGACCCAGTATTTC.